A selection of T cell receptor beta chains follows, all from one sample in a study of blood T cell repertoires in COVID-19. The repertoire was sequenced with immunoSEQ multiplex PCR; TCRdb's copy has only in-frame clones and lacks some. The table records 85,000 to 120,000 clones, around four fifths of them present only once. Material for sequencing was peripheral blood. These TCRs come from a human donor in a cohort sampled during active COVID-19. CDR3s leave out the opening cysteine and the closing phenylalanine or tryptophan. The order of the fields is V gene, clone size, J gene, CDR3 protein. Clone size appears in some rows only: once, few, many, or a class for an expanded clone.

v_call: TRBV7-9
clone_size: few
j_call: TRBJ2-7
cdr3_aa: ASSLAELVYEQY

v_call: TRBV2
clone_size: once
j_call: TRBJ2-7
cdr3_aa: ASSDEVEQY

v_call: TRBV19
clone_size: -
j_call: TRBJ2-5
cdr3_aa: ASSIWTGTGQETQY

v_call: TRBV10-3
clone_size: -
j_call: TRBJ1-2
cdr3_aa: AISEGTSRGNYGYT

v_call: TRBV2
clone_size: -
j_call: TRBJ1-2
cdr3_aa: AVGQGNYGYT

v_call: TRBV5-1
clone_size: -
j_call: TRBJ1-2
cdr3_aa: ASSPGTGNYGYT

v_call: TRBV6-5
clone_size: -
j_call: TRBJ2-1
cdr3_aa: ASSLTSGGYNEQF

v_call: TRBV6-5
clone_size: once
j_call: TRBJ2-3
cdr3_aa: ASSYSPDTQY

v_call: TRBV6-1
clone_size: -
j_call: TRBJ1-5
cdr3_aa: ASSGGQKYSNQPQH

v_call: TRBV11-3
clone_size: -
j_call: TRBJ2-5
cdr3_aa: ASSLAGMGGQETQY

v_call: TRBV2
clone_size: -
j_call: TRBJ2-3
cdr3_aa: ASTGANANTQY

v_call: TRBV9
clone_size: -
j_call: TRBJ1-1
cdr3_aa: ASSVVAPGTSNIEAF

v_call: TRBV28
clone_size: -
j_call: TRBJ2-5
cdr3_aa: ASSLPDFQETQY

v_call: TRBV28
clone_size: -
j_call: TRBJ2-3
cdr3_aa: ASSSGGLTDTQY

v_call: TRBV11-3
clone_size: -
j_call: TRBJ2-5
cdr3_aa: ASRHAGGRGAGETQY

v_call: TRBV5-1
clone_size: -
j_call: TRBJ1-2
cdr3_aa: ATTTPGGYGYT

v_call: TRBV4-2
clone_size: -
j_call: TRBJ2-2
cdr3_aa: ASSQLAGGNTGELF

v_call: TRBV11-2
clone_size: -
j_call: TRBJ2-5
cdr3_aa: ASSLATEETQY

v_call: TRBV19
clone_size: -
j_call: TRBJ2-1
cdr3_aa: ASSPGLEYEQF

v_call: TRBV5-4
clone_size: few
j_call: TRBJ1-1
cdr3_aa: ASNSRDTEAF

v_call: TRBV5-1
clone_size: -
j_call: TRBJ1-3
cdr3_aa: ASSLTGLTGNTIY

v_call: TRBV7-9
clone_size: -
j_call: TRBJ1-1
cdr3_aa: ASSSGHVVLGNTEAF